The sequence of this TCR beta chain was determined in a study of cytomegalovirus exposure and HLA in healthy donors. Study details: An early release of data contained 70 million to 95 million unique TCRs, which came from HLA-typed donors. The study, taken as a whole, reports: Prior analysis indicated that the majority of TCR beta V segments exhibited productivity approximately 90% or approximately 30% of the time. In vitro, three CMV-associated chains proved specific for CMV antigens. Across donors, presence/absence analyses took sequencing depth to be roughly uniform.

Researchers ran the PCR with 60 Vbeta and 13 Jbeta primers. Generated by immunoSEQ multiplex PCR, the TCRdb table keeps only in-frame clones and is missing some. Of under 150,000 clones listed, roughly 79% are singletons. About this clone: Its antigen is not identified.

The receptor's source is a woman aged 18-35 years in good health and CMV-seronegative. The sample consisted of PBMCs.

CDR3 in DNA: TGCGCCAGCAGCTTGGCAGGTCCAGATACGCAGTATTTT. Its protein is CASSLAGPDTQYF. This chain joins TRBV5-1 and TRBJ2-3, with unresolved D. CDR1 and CDR2 from the germline V gene are SGHRS and YFSETQ. Between the trimmed V and J ends, which lost 0 bases and 4 bases, there was a span of 6 bases. The CDR3 extends over 13 amino acids. Full variable domain (outside the CDR3, taken from reference TRBV5-1 and TRBJ2-3): KAGVTQTPRYLIKTRGQQVTLSCSPISGHRSVSWYQQTPGQGLQFLFEYFSETQRNKGNFPGRFSGRQFSNSRSEMNVSTLELGDSALYLCASSLAGPDTQYFGPGTRLTVL.